This TCR beta chain comes out of a study of T cell responses to AZD1222 COVID-19 vaccine. Clones were read by immunoSEQ multiplex PCR, and TCRdb kept only the in-frame ones, dropping some. The sample holds about 180,000 clones, just over 85% seen once. To note about this clone: Its target is unknown.

Notes on the study in general: Regions 160-218 and 743-854 dominated among vaccine-associated CD4 TCRs spanning spike. Clonal diversity was possibly underestimated, and white British individuals and females predominated among donors.

The V gene's germline CDR1 is MNHEY and CDR2 SVGAGI. Trimming removed 4 bases at V and 0 bases at J, with 7 bases between. The CDR3 sequence is 14 residues long. This chain joins TRBV6-5 and TRBJ1-3, with D hard to call. The sequence was obtained from an adult who received the AZD1222 COVID-19 vaccine. This material consisted of peripheral blood, taken 28 days after the second AZD1222 dose. DNA for the CDR3: TGTGCCAGCAGTTTGGCTTTCTCTGGAAACACCATATATTTT. Translating it yields CASSLAFSGNTIYF.